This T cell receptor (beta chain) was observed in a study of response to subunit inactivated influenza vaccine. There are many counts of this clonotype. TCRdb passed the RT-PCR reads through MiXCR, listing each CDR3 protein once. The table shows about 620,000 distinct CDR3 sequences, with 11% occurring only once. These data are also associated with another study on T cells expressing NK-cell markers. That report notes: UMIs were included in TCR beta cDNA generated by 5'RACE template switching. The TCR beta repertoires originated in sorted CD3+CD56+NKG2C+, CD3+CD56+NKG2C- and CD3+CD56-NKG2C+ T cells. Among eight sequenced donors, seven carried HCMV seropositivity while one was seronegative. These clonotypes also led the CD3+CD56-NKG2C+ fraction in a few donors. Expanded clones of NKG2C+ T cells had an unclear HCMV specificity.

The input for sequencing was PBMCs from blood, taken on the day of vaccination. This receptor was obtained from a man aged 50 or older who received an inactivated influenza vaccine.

CDR3: CASSSTLMAPNEQFF. For the CDR3, the DNA is TGTGCCAGCAGCTCTACATTGATGGCTCCCAATGAGCAGTTCTTC. The chain carries TRBV27 and TRBJ2-1; D is uncertain. V shed 6 bases and J shed 6 bases, with 18 bases lying between them. The CDR3 is 15 residues long. Germline V lookup: CDR1 MNHEY, CDR2 SMNVEV (reference sequence).